This T cell receptor (beta chain) was found in a study of beta chain features in type 1 diabetes. At the level of the study: Across the samples, about 110,000,000 sorted cells were examined in total. General study points: Shorter TCRB CDR3s, moderately but significantly so, were found in Type 1 diabetes patients in all four CD4+ subsets. A potential PCR bias toward shorter templates would be equal in patient and control samples.

J gave up 5 bases and V 2 bases, and 3 bases lay outside the gene matches. The germline CDR1 and CDR2 sequences are LNHNV and YYDKDF (reference sequence). CDR3 length: 15 amino acids. Sorting of CD4+ naive, central memory, regulatory and stem cell-like memory cells was performed via CD45RO/CCR7/CD25/CD127/CD95/CD27. Reverse transcribing all isolated RNA meant expressed TCRB transcripts were sequenced. Sequencing was performed with immunoSEQ multiplex PCR; in TCRdb, only in-frame clones are kept and a portion is missing. The sample shows 300,000 to 450,000 clones, around 13% of them seen only once. This clone showed up just a few times. What it binds is not known.

This TCR derives from a man aged 18 to 30 in good health. This chain joins TRBV15 and TRBJ2-7, with 13 bases that match TRBD2. Sequencing was done on a sample of naive CD4+ T cells from blood. The CDR3 loop reads CATSRRTSGSNEQYF. Written as DNA, the CDR3 is TGTGCCACCAGCAGACGGACTAGCGGGAGTAACGAGCAGTACTTC.